The 3 T cell receptor beta chains below come from one sample, sequenced in a study of T-cell reconstitution after alpha-beta-depleted transplantation in children. The TCRbeta library incorporated unique molecular identifiers. TCRdb analysed the PCR reads with MiXCR anew, one entry per CDR3 protein. The table includes just under 550,000 distinct CDR3 sequences, around 19% detected once. Sequences were derived from PBMCs from the stem cell graft donor, sampled from the stem cell graft. These receptors were obtained from a human donor who donated a stem cell graft to a child with acute lymphoblastic leukemia.

This clonotype turned up a few times. The V gene is TRBV20-1, the J gene TRBJ2-1, with a tentative D call TRBD2 (5 bases). Trimming stripped 6 bases from V and 0 bases from J, with 12 bases between. Germline lookup yields CDR1 DFQATT and CDR2 SNEGSKA (reference sequence). The length of the CDR3 is 14 residues. The CDR3 loop reads CSAARAGSYNEQFF. The CDR3 DNA is TGCAGTGCGGCCCGGGCGGGCTCCTACAATGAGCAGTTCTTC.

The V call is TRBV12-3 or TRBV12-4, the J call TRBJ2-1, with TRBD1 as a possible D gene (5 bases). CDR3 length: 15 amino acids. V lost 1 base to trimming and J lost 0 bases, with 7 bases between them. The CDR3 here is CASSLVQASYNEQFF. The CDR3 nucleotides are TGTGCCAGCAGTTTAGTACAGGCCTCCTACAATGAGCAGTTCTTC.

The chain recombines TRBV4-1 with TRBJ2-7; 9 bases match TRBD2. CDR1 MGHRA and CDR2 YSYEKL come from the germline V gene. Trimming at V came to 1 base and at J to 2 bases, leaving 15 bases not matched to a gene. This CDR3 has 19 amino acids. CDR3 in amino acids: CASSQVGLAKRGVTYEQYF. The CDR3 coding sequence is TGCGCCAGCAGCCAAGTTGGACTAGCCAAGCGGGGGGTAACCTACGAGCAGTACTTC.